This T cell receptor beta chain was identified in a study of blood T cell repertoires in COVID-19. At the level of the study: Collection of acute and convalescent COVID-19 samples took place in the United States, Italy and Spain. T cells, B-cell-depleted T cells, or PBMCs provided the cDNA or gDNA that served as material.

Authors' methods: Estimated nucleated cell counts came from reference gene primer amplification. Method: immunoSEQ multiplex PCR; TCRdb's copy keeps in-frame clones and lacks some. The DNA gave D and trimming, while V, J and clone size come from that table. This table has 57,000 or so clones, almost 90% appearing once. The V gene lost 2 bases and the J gene lost 7 bases, with 11 bases spanning the gap. The CDR3 totals 13 residues. Germline lookup yields CDR1 SGHTA and CDR2 FQGTGA. The J gene is TRBJ1-1, the V gene TRBV7-3; D is ambiguous. The receptor's source is a woman aged 50 to 60 with active or convalescent COVID-19. Sequencing was performed on peripheral blood. The CDR3 DNA sequence: TGTGCCAGCAGCTTATTCAGTCTTAATGAAGCTTTCTTT. Translated, it gives CASSLFSLNEAFF.